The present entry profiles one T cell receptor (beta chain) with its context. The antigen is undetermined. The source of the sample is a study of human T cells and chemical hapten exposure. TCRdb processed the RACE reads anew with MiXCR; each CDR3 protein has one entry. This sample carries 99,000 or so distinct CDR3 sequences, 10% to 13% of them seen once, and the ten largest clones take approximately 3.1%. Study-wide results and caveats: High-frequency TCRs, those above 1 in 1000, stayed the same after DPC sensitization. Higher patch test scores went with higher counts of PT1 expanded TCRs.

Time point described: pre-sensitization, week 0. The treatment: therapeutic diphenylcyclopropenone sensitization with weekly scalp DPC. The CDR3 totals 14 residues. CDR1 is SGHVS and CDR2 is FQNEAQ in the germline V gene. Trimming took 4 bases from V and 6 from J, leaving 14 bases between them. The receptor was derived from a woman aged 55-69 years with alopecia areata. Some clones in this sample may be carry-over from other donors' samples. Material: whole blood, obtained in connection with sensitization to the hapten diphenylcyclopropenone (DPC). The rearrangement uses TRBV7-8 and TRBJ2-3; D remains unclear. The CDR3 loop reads CASSSGSTFDTQYF. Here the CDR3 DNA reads TGTGCCAGCAGCTCCGGGTCCACCTTCGATACGCAGTATTTT.